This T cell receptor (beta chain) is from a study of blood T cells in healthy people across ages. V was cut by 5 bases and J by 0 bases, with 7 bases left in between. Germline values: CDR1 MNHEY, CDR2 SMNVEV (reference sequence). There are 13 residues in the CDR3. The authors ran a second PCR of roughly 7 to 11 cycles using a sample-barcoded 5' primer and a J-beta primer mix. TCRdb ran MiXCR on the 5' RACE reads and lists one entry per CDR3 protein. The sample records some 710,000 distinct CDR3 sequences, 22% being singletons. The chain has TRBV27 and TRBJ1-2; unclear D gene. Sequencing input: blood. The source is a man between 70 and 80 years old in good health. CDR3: CASSVKTNYGYTF. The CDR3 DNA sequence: TGTGCCAGCAGTGTTAAAACTAACTATGGCTACACCTTC.